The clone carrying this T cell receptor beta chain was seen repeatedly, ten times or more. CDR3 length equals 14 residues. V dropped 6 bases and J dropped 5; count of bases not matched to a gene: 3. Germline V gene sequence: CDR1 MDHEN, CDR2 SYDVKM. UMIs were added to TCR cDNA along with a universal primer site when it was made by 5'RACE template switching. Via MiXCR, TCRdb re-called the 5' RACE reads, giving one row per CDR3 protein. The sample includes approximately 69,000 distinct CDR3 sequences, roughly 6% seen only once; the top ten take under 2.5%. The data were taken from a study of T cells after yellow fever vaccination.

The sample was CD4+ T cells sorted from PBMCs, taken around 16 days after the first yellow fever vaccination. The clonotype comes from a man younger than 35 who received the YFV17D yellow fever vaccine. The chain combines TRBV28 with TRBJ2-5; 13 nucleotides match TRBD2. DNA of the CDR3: TGTGCCAGCAGCGGGACTAGCGGGGTGGAGACCCAGTACTTC. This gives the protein CASSGTSGVETQYF.